What follows are 9 T cell receptor beta chains derived from one specimen sequenced in a study of CD8 T cells in ankylosing spondylitis (dated 2017 in TCRdb). The library was made by 5' RACE. Sequencing was performed on an Illumina HiSeq 2500. TCRdb passed the public sequencing reads through fastp at Q25 and MiXCR, retaining productive beta sequences. Each entry merges the rows of one CDR3 protein and shows their most common DNA and genes. The sample data list around 890,000 distinct CDR3 sequences, and 10% to 15% of these were observed just once. Jointly, the top ten make up 0.51% of the sample. Broad study findings and their caveats: Blood from ankylosing spondylitis patients appeared to be characterized by a TCR beta motif composed of roughly 8 highly homologous amino acid variants.

No antigen is known for these receptors. Sequencing was done on a sample of blood, either unsorted or a sorted T cell fraction (not recorded which). These receptors originate from a male donor with ankylosing spondylitis.

The CDR3 is CASSRSGPLYNEQFF. CDR3 in DNA: TGTGCCAGCAGCCGCAGCGGGCCACTTTACAATGAGCAGTTCTTC. The V gene is TRBV7-2, the J gene TRBJ2-1; TRBD2 might be the D (6 bases). The V gene's germline CDR1 is SGHTA and CDR2 FQGNSA. V was trimmed by 5 bases and J by 4 bases, leaving 15 bases between them. The CDR3 totals 15 residues. Drawing the rest from reference TRBV7-2 and TRBJ2-1, the complete variable domain is GAGVSQSPSNKVTEKGKDVELRCDPISGHTALYWYRQSLGQGLEFLIYFQGNSAPDKSGLPSDRFSAERTGGSVSTLTIQRTQQEDSAVYLCASSRSGPLYNEQFFGPGTRLTVL.

This clonotype showed up many times. The genes are TRBV29-1 and TRBJ2-1, with 11 positions matching TRBD2. The CDR3 sequence is 14 residues long. CDR1 and CDR2 (germline): SQVTM, ANQGSEA. V gave up 5 bases and J gave up 4 bases; unmatched junction bases: 4. Here the CDR3 reads CSVLGLAVYNEQFF. Here the CDR3 DNA reads TGCAGCGTTCTGGGACTAGCGGTTTACAATGAGCAGTTCTTC.

The genes are TRBV18 and TRBJ2-5, with 12 bases fitting TRBD2. This CDR3 is built from 17 residues. The V segment lost 0 bases and the J segment 2 bases; nucleotides outside the gene matches: 4. The V gene's germline CDR1 is KGHSH and CDR2 LQKENI. CDR3 sequence: CASSPPTSGGLQETQYF. The DNA for the CDR3 is TGTGCCAGCTCACCACCGACTAGCGGGGGATTACAAGAGACCCAGTACTTC.

There are many counts of this clonotype. The chain carries TRBV12-3 or TRBV12-4 and TRBJ1-6; tentative D call: TRBD1 (6 bases). The CDR3 is 13 residues long. Trimming pared 6 bases from V and 7 bases from J, leaving 10 bases between. The CDR3 protein is CASSAQGNSPLHF. The CDR3 nucleotides are TGTGCCAGCAGCGCCCAGGGGAATTCACCCCTCCACTTT.

V and J are TRBV19 and TRBJ2-3; D not resolved. V was clipped by 4 bases and J by 6 bases, with 11 bases between them. The CDR3 is made up of 13 amino acids. The germline V gene has CDR1 LNHDA and CDR2 SQIVND (reference sequence). CDR3 bases: TGTGCCAGTAGTAAACGAGGAGCCGATACGCAGTATTTT. It is translated as CASSKRGADTQYF. Full variable domain (rest looked up from reference TRBV19 and TRBJ2-3): DGGITQSPKYLFRKEGQNVTLSCEQNLNHDAMYWYRQDPGQGLRLIYYSQIVNDFQKGDIAEGYSVSREKKESFPLTVTSAQKNPTAFYLCASSKRGADTQYFGPGTRLTVL.

There are many counts of this clonotype. The chain joins TRBV12-3 or TRBV12-4 to TRBJ1-1; D is ambiguous. The V end lost 2 bases, the J end lost 1 base, and 5 bases lay between the germline ends. CDR3 length: 13 amino acids. CDR3 nucleotide sequence: TGTGCCAGCAGTTTAAACAGGAACACTGAAGCTTTCTTT. Translation gives CASSLNRNTEAFF.

This clonotype was seen a handful of times. As DNA, the CDR3 is TGCAGTGCTGATGGACAGAGCTCCTATAATTCACCCCTCCACTTT. Translated, it gives CSADGQSSYNSPLHF. The chain has TRBV20-1 and TRBJ1-6; a possible D gene is TRBD1 (6 bases). Germline V gene data show CDR1 as DFQATT and CDR2 as SNEGSKA (reference sequence). The V gene lost 5 bases and the J gene lost 0 bases, with 11 bases spanning the gap. CDR3 length: 15 residues.

This CDR3 is CASSYLPDGSGQSIQYF. The CDR3 nucleotides are TGTGCCAGCAGTTACCTGCCGGATGGCTCGGGACAGAGCATTCAGTACTTC. The rearrangement links TRBV6-5 to TRBJ2-4; TRBD1 matches 7 bases. Trimming removed 2 bases from V and 9 bases from J; junction bases left unmatched: 16. This CDR3 spans 17 amino acids. Germline V gene sequence: CDR1 MNHEY, CDR2 SVGAGI.

This chain links TRBV7-9 with TRBJ2-1; tentative D call: TRBD2 (6 bases). Trimming pared 1 base from V and 8 bases from J, leaving 12 bases between. There are 14 residues in the CDR3. Germline loops: CDR1 SEHNR, CDR2 FQNEAQ (reference sequence). In nucleotides, the CDR3 is TGTGCCAGCAGCTTAGGATTCTGGGGGGATGAGCAGTTCTTC. Its translation is CASSLGFWGDEQFF.